A single T cell receptor (beta chain) is shown here with its context. Its target is not known. The data were taken from a study of Tregs in tolerant kidney transplant recipients. Whole-study findings and limits: Findings come from small patient numbers and require larger validation. Tregs expanded with activated donor B cells seemed most donor-specific.

This CDR3 region has 18 residues. V gave up 7 bases and J gave up 2 bases, with 24 bases separating them. Germline loops: CDR1 SNHLY, CDR2 FYNNEI. CD4+CD25+CD127- Tregs, CD4+CD25- non-Tregs, CD4 and CD8 cells were sorted. Clones were sequenced by immunoSEQ multiplex PCR, and TCRdb holds only the in-frame ones, with some missing. The sample records some 68,000 clones, 80% to 85% being singletons. The V and J genes are TRBV2 and TRBJ1-5, with D perhaps matching TRBD1 (5 bases). Sample: CD4+ T cells from blood. The receptor was derived from a human donor in good health. The chain's CDR3 is CASNTPGPLRGGNQPQHF. CDR3 nucleotide sequence: TGTGCCAGCAACACTCCGGGGCCCCTTCGTGGAGGCAATCAGCCCCAGCATTTT.